A selection of T cell receptor beta chains follows, all from one sample in a study of cytomegalovirus exposure and HLA in healthy donors. Repertoires were generated with immunoSEQ multiplex PCR, while TCRdb's copy carries only in-frame clones and drops some. The table includes 180,000 or so clones, 80% detected once. The sample taken for sequencing was PBMCs. These receptors all come from a girl between 10 and 17 years old in good health and CMV-seropositive. The CDR3 runs from the conserved cysteine through the conserved F or W. Fields, in order: J gene, V gene, clone size, D gene, CDR3 DNA, CDR3 protein. A D gene is named only where the DNA matches it firmly. Size tells how often a clone was seen (once, few, many) or the class of an expanded clone, and some rows leave it out.

J: TRBJ2-1
V: TRBV5-1
size: NA
D: TRBD2
DNA: TGCGCCAGCAGCTTGGGACTAGCGGAAAATGAGCAGTTCTTC
CDR3: CASSLGLAENEQFF

J: TRBJ1-1
V: TRBV7-9
size: NA
D: TRBD1
DNA: TGTGCCAGCAGGAGGGACAGTGCCACTGAAGCTTTCTTT
CDR3: CASRRDSATEAFF

J: TRBJ2-3
V: TRBV5-4
size: NA
D: TRBD2
DNA: TGTGCCAGCAGCGAGGGTATTGAGACTAGCGGGGTCGGTGCGCAGTATTTT
CDR3: CASSEGIETSGVGAQYF

J: TRBJ1-6
V: TRBV6-5
size: NA
D: TRBD1
DNA: TGTGCCAGCAGTTACCAACCAGGGGGTAATTCACCCCTCCACTTT
CDR3: CASSYQPGGNSPLHF

J: TRBJ1-2
V: TRBV7-2
size: NA
D: TRBD1
DNA: TGTGCCAGCATCCTAGACAGGGGGGGAGTTGGCTACACCTTC
CDR3: CASILDRGGVGYTF

J: TRBJ2-1
V: TRBV5-1
size: NA
D: NA
DNA: TGCGCCAGCAGCCAGGGGGGTCGCTCCTACAATGAGCAGTTCTTC
CDR3: CASSQGGRSYNEQFF

J: TRBJ1-2
V: TRBV5-1
size: NA
D: TRBD1
DNA: TGCGCCAGCAGCCAGGACAGGGCATATGGCTACACCTTC
CDR3: CASSQDRAYGYTF

J: TRBJ1-1
V: TRBV18
size: NA
D: NA
DNA: TGTGCCAGCTCACCCCCTCTGGCCAGGAACACTGAAGCTTTCTTT
CDR3: CASSPPLARNTEAFF

J: TRBJ1-5
V: TRBV4-2
size: once
D: NA
DNA: TGTGCCAGCAGCCAAGTTTTGACGGGGAAAGGAGGTCCCCAGCATTTT
CDR3: CASSQVLTGKGGPQHF

J: TRBJ1-1
V: TRBV5-1
size: NA
D: NA
DNA: TGCGCCAGCAGCTTGCTAGGCCTCATGAACACTGAAGCTTTCTTT
CDR3: CASSLLGLMNTEAFF

J: TRBJ2-1
V: TRBV4-2
size: once
D: TRBD2
DNA: TGTGCCAGCAGCCAGTATAGCGGGCAAGTGCGGGATGAGCAGTTCTTC
CDR3: CASSQYSGQVRDEQFF

J: TRBJ2-7
V: TRBV5-1
size: NA
D: NA
DNA: TGCGCCAGCAGCTTGGTAGTTCCCTACGAGCAGTACTTC
CDR3: CASSLVVPYEQYF

J: TRBJ1-1
V: TRBV6-5
size: NA
D: NA
DNA: TGTGCCAGCACGACCGAGGGGGAGAACACTGAAGCTTTCTTT
CDR3: CASTTEGENTEAFF

J: TRBJ1-3
V: TRBV25-1
size: NA
D: NA
DNA: TGTGCCAGCAGTGTAGTGGGCGGGGGGACTGGAAACACCATATATTTT
CDR3: CASSVVGGGTGNTIYF

J: TRBJ1-2
V: TRBV4-2
size: NA
D: TRBD1
DNA: TGTGCCAGCAGCCAAGCGACAGGGGACTATGGCTACACCTTC
CDR3: CASSQATGDYGYTF

J: TRBJ2-7
V: TRBV27
size: few
D: TRBD1
DNA: TGTGCCAGCAGTTTAAATGCAGGGGGAGTCTACGAGCAGTACTTC
CDR3: CASSLNAGGVYEQYF

J: TRBJ2-1
V: TRBV19
size: NA
D: NA
DNA: TGTGCCAGTAGTGGACTCGCGGGCCATATTTACAATGAGCAGTTCTTC
CDR3: CASSGLAGHIYNEQFF

J: TRBJ2-6
V: TRBV15
size: once
D: TRBD1
DNA: TGTGCCACCAGCCGCCTCGGCAGGGGGACCGGGGCCAACGTCCTGACTTTC
CDR3: CATSRLGRGTGANVLTF

J: TRBJ2-5
V: TRBV29-1
size: NA
D: NA
DNA: TGCAGCGTTGACCTCCGGGTGGAGACCCAGTACTTC
CDR3: CSVDLRVETQYF

J: TRBJ1-2
V: TRBV10-2
size: NA
D: NA
DNA: TGCGCCAGCAGTGAGTCGCAGACAGGTCGGGGTTATGTCTACACCTTC
CDR3: CASSESQTGRGYVYTF

J: TRBJ2-1
V: TRBV10-3
size: NA
D: NA
DNA: TGTGCCATCAGTGAGACGGACCGGGGAGGCAATGAGCAGTTCTTC
CDR3: CAISETDRGGNEQFF

J: TRBJ1-1
V: TRBV6-5
size: NA
D: NA
DNA: TGTGCCAGCAGTCAAACGGGACATATGAACACTGAAGCTTTCTTT
CDR3: CASSQTGHMNTEAFF

J: TRBJ2-7
V: TRBV4-3
size: few
D: NA
DNA: TGCGCCAGCAGCGCCGGGACTTCACTCACCTACGAGCAGTACTTC
CDR3: CASSAGTSLTYEQYF

J: TRBJ2-5
V: TRBV7-3
size: NA
D: TRBD2
DNA: TGTGCCAGCAGCTTAAGGCGGGGGGTACAAGAGACCCAGTACTTC
CDR3: CASSLRRGVQETQYF

J: TRBJ2-4
V: TRBV7-9
size: few
D: TRBD1
DNA: TGTGCCAGCAGCCTGGCAGGGGGCGTCGACAAAAACATTCAGTACTTC
CDR3: CASSLAGGVDKNIQYF

J: TRBJ1-6
V: TRBV5-1
size: once
D: TRBD1
DNA: TGCGCCAGCAGCCCTCCGGGACAGGGGGCCTCACCCCTCCACTTT
CDR3: CASSPPGQGASPLHF

J: TRBJ1-1
V: TRBV2
size: NA
D: NA
DNA: TGTGCCAGCGACGGGGGGACTGAAGCTTTCTTT
CDR3: CASDGGTEAFF

J: TRBJ2-3
V: TRBV6-4
size: once
D: TRBD2
DNA: TGTGCCAGCAGTGACCCCGGGACTAGCGGGGGAAACACAGATACGCAGTATTTT
CDR3: CASSDPGTSGGNTDTQYF

J: TRBJ2-6
V: TRBV5-8
size: NA
D: TRBD1
DNA: TGTGCCAGCAGCTCCTATAGGTTGGGACAGGATGCGGCCAACGTCCTGACTTTC
CDR3: CASSSYRLGQDAANVLTF

J: TRBJ1-2
V: TRBV4-2
size: NA
D: NA
DNA: TGTGCCAGCAGCCAAGTGAAGGGGAATACCTATGGCTACACCTTC
CDR3: CASSQVKGNTYGYTF

J: TRBJ1-5
V: TRBV18
size: NA
D: TRBD1
DNA: TGTGCCAGCTCACCACTCGACAGGGACGGTCAGCCCCAGCATTTT
CDR3: CASSPLDRDGQPQHF

J: TRBJ2-1
V: TRBV19
size: NA
D: NA
DNA: TGTGCCAGTAGTATTTGGAGCGGTCCCATTCCCAATGAGCAGTTCTTC
CDR3: CASSIWSGPIPNEQFF

J: TRBJ2-7
V: TRBV11-2
size: NA
D: TRBD1
DNA: TGTGCCAGCAGCGGCCAGACAGGGCACGACGAGCAGTACTTC
CDR3: CASSGQTGHDEQYF

J: TRBJ2-7
V: TRBV7-6
size: NA
D: NA
DNA: TGTGCCAGCAGCTTAGGCTCATCCGTCAGGGGCGAGCAGTACTTC
CDR3: CASSLGSSVRGEQYF

J: TRBJ1-2
V: TRBV6-1
size: NA
D: NA
DNA: TGTGCCAGCAGTGGGGGTGGAGGGAAGGTCTATGGCTACACCTTC
CDR3: CASSGGGGKVYGYTF

J: TRBJ2-7
V: TRBV2
size: once
D: TRBD1
DNA: TGTGCCAGCCGAAGGGACAGCGCTTACGAGCAGTACTTC
CDR3: CASRRDSAYEQYF

J: TRBJ2-7
V: TRBV6-1
size: NA
D: TRBD1
DNA: TGTGCCAGCAACAGGGCAGGGGGCGCGTGGGAGCAGTACTTC
CDR3: CASNRAGGAWEQYF

J: TRBJ1-2
V: TRBV9
size: NA
D: NA
DNA: TGTGCCAGCAGCGTAGGGGCCCCGGGACTCAAAACCGGTGGCTACACCTTC
CDR3: CASSVGAPGLKTGGYTF

J: TRBJ2-2
V: TRBV19
size: NA
D: TRBD2
DNA: TGTGCCAGTAGTAAAACCGGGACTAGCGGAACCGGGGAGCTGTTTTTT
CDR3: CASSKTGTSGTGELFF

J: TRBJ1-4
V: TRBV5-4
size: NA
D: NA
DNA: TGTGCCAGCAGCTTACCGGGGGGGGCTGAAAAACTGTTTTTT
CDR3: CASSLPGGAEKLFF

J: TRBJ1-2
V: TRBV7-2
size: NA
D: TRBD1
DNA: TGTGCCAGCAACACCCAGGGGGCAACCAACAGGGGCTATGGCTACACCTTC
CDR3: CASNTQGATNRGYGYTF

J: TRBJ2-1
V: TRBV6-5
size: NA
D: TRBD2
DNA: TGTGCCAGCAGTCCCGGGACTAGCGGAACCAATGAGCAGTTCTTC
CDR3: CASSPGTSGTNEQFF

J: TRBJ2-1
V: TRBV18
size: NA
D: NA
DNA: TGTGCCAGCTCACCCCACAGGGACGGTGGATATGAGCAGTTCTTC
CDR3: CASSPHRDGGYEQFF

J: TRBJ2-1
V: TRBV7-9
size: NA
D: NA
DNA: TGTGCCAGTGCGGCAACGGGGGTCCACAATGAGCAGTTCTTC
CDR3: CASAATGVHNEQFF

J: TRBJ1-2
V: TRBV19
size: few
D: NA
DNA: TGTGCCAGTACCCTCCAGGCAGTTCGGTATGGCTACACCTTC
CDR3: CASTLQAVRYGYTF

J: TRBJ1-2
V: TRBV28
size: NA
D: TRBD1
DNA: TGTGCCAGCCAACCCGGGACAGGGCTTTCGAACTATGGCTACACCTTC
CDR3: CASQPGTGLSNYGYTF

J: TRBJ2-7
V: TRBV10-3
size: once
D: TRBD2
DNA: TGTGCCATCAGTGAAAATCAACCGGGACTAGCGAGTGAGCAGTACTTC
CDR3: CAISENQPGLASEQYF

J: TRBJ1-5
V: TRBV19
size: NA
D: NA
DNA: TGTGCCAGTAGTACCGGGGGTTTCAATCAGCCCCAGCATTTT
CDR3: CASSTGGFNQPQHF

J: TRBJ2-3
V: TRBV19
size: NA
D: NA
DNA: TGTGCCAGTAGTAAAAGAAGCGGTAGCACAGATACGCAGTATTTT
CDR3: CASSKRSGSTDTQYF

J: TRBJ2-5
V: TRBV7-2
size: NA
D: NA
DNA: TGTGCCAGCAGCTTCGGGACATCTGGAGAGACCCAGTACTTC
CDR3: CASSFGTSGETQYF

J: TRBJ1-1
V: TRBV6-5
size: few
D: NA
DNA: TGTGCCAGCAGTGAGGGGGTATGGAACACTGAAGCTTTCTTT
CDR3: CASSEGVWNTEAFF

J: TRBJ1-2
V: TRBV5-6
size: NA
D: TRBD1
DNA: TGTGCCAGCAGCTTGAGGGATCGGGACAGGGGTCTTGGCTACACCTTC
CDR3: CASSLRDRDRGLGYTF

J: TRBJ2-7
V: TRBV19
size: NA
D: NA
DNA: TGTGCCAGTAGTATAACCTTATCGGGAGCGGCGTCCTACGAGCAGTACTTC
CDR3: CASSITLSGAASYEQYF

J: TRBJ2-7
V: TRBV6-5
size: NA
D: NA
DNA: TGTGCCAGCAGTTACTCTGGGGGGACCCTCTACGAGCAGTACTTC
CDR3: CASSYSGGTLYEQYF

J: TRBJ1-1
V: TRBV25-1
size: NA
D: NA
DNA: TGTGCCAGCAGTCGGACAGCAGCTGGGTCATTCAACACTGAAGCTTTCTTT
CDR3: CASSRTAAGSFNTEAFF

J: TRBJ2-3
V: TRBV20-1
size: NA
D: NA
DNA: TGCAGTGCGGAGGGAAGAGATACGCAGTATTTT
CDR3: CSAEGRDTQYF

J: TRBJ2-7
V: TRBV18
size: NA
D: TRBD2
DNA: TGTGCCAGCTCACCCCCCGGACTAGCGGGAGGCACCTACGAGCAGTACTTC
CDR3: CASSPPGLAGGTYEQYF

J: TRBJ2-5
V: TRBV5-1
size: NA
D: TRBD2
DNA: TGCGCCAGCAAGCCTTTCTGGGAGCGGGAGTCGTCAGAGACCCAGTACTTC
CDR3: CASKPFWERESSETQYF